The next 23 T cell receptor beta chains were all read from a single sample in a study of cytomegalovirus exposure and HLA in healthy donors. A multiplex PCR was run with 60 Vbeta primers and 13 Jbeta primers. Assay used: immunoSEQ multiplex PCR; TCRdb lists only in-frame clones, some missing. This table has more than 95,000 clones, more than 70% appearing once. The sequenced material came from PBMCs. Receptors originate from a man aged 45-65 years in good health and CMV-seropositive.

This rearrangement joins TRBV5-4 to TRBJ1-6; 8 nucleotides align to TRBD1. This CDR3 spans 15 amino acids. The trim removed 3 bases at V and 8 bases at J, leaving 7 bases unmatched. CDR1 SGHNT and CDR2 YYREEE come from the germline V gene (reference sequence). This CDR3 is CASSSAGQVYSPLHF. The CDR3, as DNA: TGTGCCAGCAGCTCAGCGGGACAGGTTTATTCACCCCTCCACTTT.

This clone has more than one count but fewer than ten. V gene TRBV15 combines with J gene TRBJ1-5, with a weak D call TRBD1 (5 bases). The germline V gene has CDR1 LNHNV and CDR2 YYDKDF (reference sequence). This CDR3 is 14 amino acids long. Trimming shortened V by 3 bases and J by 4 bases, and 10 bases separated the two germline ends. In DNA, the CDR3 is TGTGCCACCAGCAGTACAGGAGTAAATCAGCCCCAGCATTTT. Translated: CATSSTGVNQPQHF.

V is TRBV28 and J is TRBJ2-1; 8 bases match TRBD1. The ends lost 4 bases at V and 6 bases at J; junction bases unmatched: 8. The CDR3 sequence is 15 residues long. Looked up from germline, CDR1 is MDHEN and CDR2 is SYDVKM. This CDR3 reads CASSYPGTGVNEQFF. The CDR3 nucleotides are TGTGCCAGCAGTTACCCCGGGACAGGCGTCAATGAGCAGTTCTTC.

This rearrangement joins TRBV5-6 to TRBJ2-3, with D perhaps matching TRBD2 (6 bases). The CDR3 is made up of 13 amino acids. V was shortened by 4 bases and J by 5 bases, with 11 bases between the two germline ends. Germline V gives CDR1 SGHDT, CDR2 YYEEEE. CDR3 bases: TGTGCCAGCAGCCCCGGGGGTGGAGATACGCAGTATTTT. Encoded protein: CASSPGGGDTQYF.

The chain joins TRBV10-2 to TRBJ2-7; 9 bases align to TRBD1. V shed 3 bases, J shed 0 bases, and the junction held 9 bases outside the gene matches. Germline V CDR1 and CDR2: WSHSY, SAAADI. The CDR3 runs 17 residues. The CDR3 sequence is CASSDVGGTGPSYEQYF. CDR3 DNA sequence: TGCGCCAGCAGTGATGTCGGAGGGACAGGGCCCTCCTACGAGCAGTACTTC.

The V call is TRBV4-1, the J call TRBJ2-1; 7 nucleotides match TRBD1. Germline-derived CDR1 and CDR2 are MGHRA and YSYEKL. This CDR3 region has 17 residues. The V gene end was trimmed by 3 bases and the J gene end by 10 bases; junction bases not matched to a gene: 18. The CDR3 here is CASSHRDVRDSLKEQFF. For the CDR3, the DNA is TGCGCCAGCAGCCACCGCGACGTTCGGGACAGCTTAAAGGAGCAGTTCTTC.

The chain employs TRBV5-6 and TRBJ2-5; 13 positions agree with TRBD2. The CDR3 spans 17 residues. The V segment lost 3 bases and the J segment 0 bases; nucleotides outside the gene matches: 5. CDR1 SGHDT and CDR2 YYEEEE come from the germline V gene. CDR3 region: CASSYQGLAGYQETQYF. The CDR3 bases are TGTGCCAGCAGCTATCAGGGACTAGCGGGATACCAAGAGACCCAGTACTTC.

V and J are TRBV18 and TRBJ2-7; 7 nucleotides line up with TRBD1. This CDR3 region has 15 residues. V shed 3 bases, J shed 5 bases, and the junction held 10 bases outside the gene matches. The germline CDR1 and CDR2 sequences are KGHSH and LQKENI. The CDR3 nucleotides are TGTGCCAGCTCACCCACAAACAGGGGTTCCGACGAGCAGTACTTC. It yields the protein CASSPTNRGSDEQYF.

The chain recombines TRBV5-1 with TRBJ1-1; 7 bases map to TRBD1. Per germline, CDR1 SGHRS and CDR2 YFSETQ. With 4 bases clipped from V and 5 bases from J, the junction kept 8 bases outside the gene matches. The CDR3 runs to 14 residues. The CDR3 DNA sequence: TGCGCCAGCAGCCTCAGGGGGAGTGGGACTGAAGCTTTCTTT. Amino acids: CASSLRGSGTEAFF.

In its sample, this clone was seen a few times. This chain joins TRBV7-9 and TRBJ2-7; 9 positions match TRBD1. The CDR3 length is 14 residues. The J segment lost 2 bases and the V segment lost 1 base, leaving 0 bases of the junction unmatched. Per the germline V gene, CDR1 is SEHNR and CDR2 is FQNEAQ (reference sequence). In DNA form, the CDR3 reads TGTGCCAGCAGCTTAGGACAGGGGGCCTACGAGCAGTACTTC. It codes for CASSLGQGAYEQYF. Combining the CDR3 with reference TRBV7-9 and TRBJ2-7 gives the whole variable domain DTGVSQNPRHKITKRGQNVTFRCDPISEHNRLYWYRQTLGQGPEFLTYFQNEAQLEKSRLLSDRFSAERPKGSFSTLEIQRTEQGDSAMYLCASSLGQGAYEQYFGPGTRLTVT.

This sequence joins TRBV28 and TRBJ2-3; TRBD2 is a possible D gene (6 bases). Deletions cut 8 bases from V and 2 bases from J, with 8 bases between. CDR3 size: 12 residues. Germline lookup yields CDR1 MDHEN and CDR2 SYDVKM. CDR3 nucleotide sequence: TGTGCCAGCCTAGCGCACACAGATACGCAGTATTTT. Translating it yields CASLAHTDTQYF.

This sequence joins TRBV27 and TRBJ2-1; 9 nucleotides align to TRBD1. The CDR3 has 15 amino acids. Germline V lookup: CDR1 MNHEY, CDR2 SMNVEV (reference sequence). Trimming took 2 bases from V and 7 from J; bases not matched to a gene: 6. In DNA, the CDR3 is TGTGCCAGCAGTTTACCCGGGACAGGGATTAATGAGCAGTTCTTC. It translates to CASSLPGTGINEQFF.

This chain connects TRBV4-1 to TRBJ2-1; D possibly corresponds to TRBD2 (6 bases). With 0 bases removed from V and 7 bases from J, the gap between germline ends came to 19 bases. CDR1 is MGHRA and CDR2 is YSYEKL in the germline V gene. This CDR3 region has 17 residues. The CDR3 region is CASSQDLGRGGTNEQFF. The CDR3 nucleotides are TGCGCCAGCAGCCAAGATCTCGGACGCGGAGGGACGAATGAGCAGTTCTTC.

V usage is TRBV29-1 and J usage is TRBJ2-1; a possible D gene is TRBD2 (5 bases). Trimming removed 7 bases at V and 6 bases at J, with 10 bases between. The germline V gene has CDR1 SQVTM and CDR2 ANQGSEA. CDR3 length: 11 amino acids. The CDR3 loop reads CSAWTFNEQFF. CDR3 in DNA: TGCAGCGCCTGGACTTTCAATGAGCAGTTCTTC.

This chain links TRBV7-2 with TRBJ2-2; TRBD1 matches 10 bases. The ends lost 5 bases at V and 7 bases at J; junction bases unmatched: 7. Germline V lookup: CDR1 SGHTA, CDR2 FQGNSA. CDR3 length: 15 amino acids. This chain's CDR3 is CASSPRTGGNGELFF. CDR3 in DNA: TGTGCCAGCAGCCCCCGGACAGGGGGTAACGGGGAGCTGTTTTTT.

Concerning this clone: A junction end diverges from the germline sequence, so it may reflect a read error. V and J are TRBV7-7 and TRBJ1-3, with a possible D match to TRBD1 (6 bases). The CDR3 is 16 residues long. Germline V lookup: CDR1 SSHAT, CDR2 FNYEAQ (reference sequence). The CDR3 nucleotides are TGTGCTAGCAGCTTAGGACCAGGGGCCTCTGGAAACACCATATATTTT. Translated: CASSLGPGASGNTIYF.

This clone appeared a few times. The CDR3 sequence is CASSLYPTSGKGGEQFF. The CDR3 DNA reads as TGTGCCAGCAGTTTATACCCCACTAGCGGGAAGGGGGGTGAGCAGTTCTTC. The chain has TRBV28 and TRBJ2-1, with TRBD2 identical over 10 bases. The germline CDR1 and CDR2 sequences are MDHEN and SYDVKM. This CDR3 spans 17 amino acids. With 1 base clipped from V and 9 bases from J, the junction kept 12 bases outside the gene matches.

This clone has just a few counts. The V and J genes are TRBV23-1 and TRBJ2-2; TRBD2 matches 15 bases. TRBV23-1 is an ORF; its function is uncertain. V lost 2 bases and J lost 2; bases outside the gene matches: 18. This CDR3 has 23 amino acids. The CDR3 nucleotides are TGCGCCAGCAGTCAACCGGTTGGGACTAGCGGGGGGTCCCACTGCGCCAACACCGGGGAGCTGTTTTTT. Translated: CASSQPVGTSGGSHCANTGELFF.

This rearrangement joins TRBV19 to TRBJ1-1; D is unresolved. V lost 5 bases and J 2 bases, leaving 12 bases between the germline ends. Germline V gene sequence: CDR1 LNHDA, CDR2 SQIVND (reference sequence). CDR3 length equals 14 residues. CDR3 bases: TGTGCCAGTAGTCCAACAATTTTAAACACTGAAGCTTTCTTT. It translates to CASSPTILNTEAFF.

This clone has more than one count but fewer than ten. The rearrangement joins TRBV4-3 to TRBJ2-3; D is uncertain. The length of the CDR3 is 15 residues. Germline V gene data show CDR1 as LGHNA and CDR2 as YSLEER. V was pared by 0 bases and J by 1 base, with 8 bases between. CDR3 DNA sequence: TGCGCCAGCAGCCAAGAAGTCCTAGGCACAGATACGCAGTATTTT. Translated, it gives CASSQEVLGTDTQYF.

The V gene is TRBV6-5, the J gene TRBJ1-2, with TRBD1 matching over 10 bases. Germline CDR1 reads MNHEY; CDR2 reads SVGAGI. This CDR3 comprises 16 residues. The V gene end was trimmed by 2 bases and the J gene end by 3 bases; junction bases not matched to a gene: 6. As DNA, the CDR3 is TGTGCCAGCAGTTACCTCCGGACAGGGGGTCACTATGGCTACACCTTC. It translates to CASSYLRTGGHYGYTF.

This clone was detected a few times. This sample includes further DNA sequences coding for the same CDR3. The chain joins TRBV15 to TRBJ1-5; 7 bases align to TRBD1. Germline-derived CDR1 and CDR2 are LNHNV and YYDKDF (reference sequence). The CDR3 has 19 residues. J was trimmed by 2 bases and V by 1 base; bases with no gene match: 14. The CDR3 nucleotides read TGTGCCACCAGCAGAGCCCTTCCGGGACAGTCCCGGGGCAATCAGCCCCAGCATTTT. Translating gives CATSRALPGQSRGNQPQHF.

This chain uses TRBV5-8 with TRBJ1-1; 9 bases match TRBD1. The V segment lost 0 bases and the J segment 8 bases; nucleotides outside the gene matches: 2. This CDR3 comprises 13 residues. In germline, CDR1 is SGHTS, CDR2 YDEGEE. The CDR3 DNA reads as TGTGCCAGCAGCTTGGGGGGGACAGGGGAAGCTTTCTTT. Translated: CASSLGGTGEAFF. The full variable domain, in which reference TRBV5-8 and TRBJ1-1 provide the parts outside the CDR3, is EAGVTQSPTHLIKTRGQQATLRCSPISGHTSVYWYQQALGLGLQFLLWYDEGEERNRGNFPPRFSGRQFPNYSSELNVNALELEDSALYLCASSLGGTGEAFFGQGTRLTVV.